The entry that follows covers one T cell receptor beta chain sequence. The antigen is undetermined. The data were obtained in a study of shared clonotypes between healthy human individuals. Background on the study: CD8 memory received one plate per donor, CD8 naive two, CD4 memory three and CD4 naive three.

CD45RO-negative cells were positively selected for CCR7, leaving out terminally differentiated effector memory CD45RA+ cells. TCRdb keeps only in-frame clones here, not all; method: immunoSEQ multiplex PCR. The data hold millions of clones, with 90% to 95% observed a single time. Regarding the study as a whole: Among donors, the sharing of clonotypes was expected to be influenced by sequencing depth. There were few donors, and this limited the genetic and exposure-history diversity represented.

The CDR3 is 15 amino acids. V dropped 3 bases and J dropped 6 bases, with 18 bases sitting between them. Germline V gene data show CDR1 as MNHEY and CDR2 as SMNVEV (reference sequence). This receptor was taken from a young man in good health. Some clones in this sample may be carry-over from other donors' samples. The chain combines TRBV27 with TRBJ2-7, with D perhaps TRBD1 or TRBD2 (6 bases each). Sequences were obtained from naive CD8+ T cells from PBMCs. The CDR3 DNA is TGTGCCAGCAGTTTTAGTCGGGGGCTAATCCCCGAGCAGTACTTC. It is translated as CASSFSRGLIPEQYF.